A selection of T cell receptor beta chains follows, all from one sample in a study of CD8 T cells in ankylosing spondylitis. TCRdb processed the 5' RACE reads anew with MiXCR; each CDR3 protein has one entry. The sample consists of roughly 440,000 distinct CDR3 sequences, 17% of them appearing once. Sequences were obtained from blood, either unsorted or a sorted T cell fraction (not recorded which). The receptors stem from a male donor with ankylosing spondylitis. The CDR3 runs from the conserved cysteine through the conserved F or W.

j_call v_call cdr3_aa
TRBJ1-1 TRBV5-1 CASSANVGRGQGEAFF
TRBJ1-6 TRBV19 CASMEQPNSPLHF
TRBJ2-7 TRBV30 CAWDGGTGVYEQYF
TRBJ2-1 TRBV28 CASRGTGGGEQFF
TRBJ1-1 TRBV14 CASSPYTGSKAFF
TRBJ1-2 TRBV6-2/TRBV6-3 CASSTTRPYGYTF
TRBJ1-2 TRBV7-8 CASMGPNYGYTF
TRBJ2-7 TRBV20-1 CSASSRGASYEQYF
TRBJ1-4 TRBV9 CASSVMGEWNEKLFF
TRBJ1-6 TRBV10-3 CAISESTAVNSPLHF
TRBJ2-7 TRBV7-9 CASSFGTSLYEQYF
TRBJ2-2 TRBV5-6 CASSLLVDAGELFF
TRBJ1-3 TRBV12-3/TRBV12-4 CASTLDTPGNTIYF
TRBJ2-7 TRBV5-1 CASSPTSGSTHEQYF
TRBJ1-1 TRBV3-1 CATSHRGSTEAFF
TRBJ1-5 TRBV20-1 CSARDPGGNQPQHF
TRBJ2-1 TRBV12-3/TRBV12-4 CASTTGGTVFNEQFF
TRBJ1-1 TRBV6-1 CASCARTGDNNEAFF
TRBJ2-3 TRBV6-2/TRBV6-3 CASSRRGSPGTDTQYF
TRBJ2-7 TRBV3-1 CASSFSGLPKQYF
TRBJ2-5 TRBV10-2 CASSGTRQETQYF
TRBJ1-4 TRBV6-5 CASSYAGTANEKLFF
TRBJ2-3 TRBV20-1 CSAGGAPGVHTDTQYF
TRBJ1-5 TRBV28 CASKHDGGRANQPQHF
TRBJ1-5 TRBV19 CASSILDRVGQPQHF
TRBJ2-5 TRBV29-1 CSVLRTGQETQYF
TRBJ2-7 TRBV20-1 CSAREGGRARYEQYF
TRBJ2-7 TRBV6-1 CASIRQGAASYEQYF
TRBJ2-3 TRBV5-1 CASSLRSGTYPDTQYF
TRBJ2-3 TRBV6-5 CASSFTPGLAGADTQYF
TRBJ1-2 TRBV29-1 CSVEEGYYGYTF
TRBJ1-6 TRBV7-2 CASSLHRGGPGSPLHF
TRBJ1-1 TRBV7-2 CASSPHPGGGNTEAFF
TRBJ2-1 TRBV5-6 CASSIGLAGNNEQFF
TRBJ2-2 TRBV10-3 CATKSGELFF
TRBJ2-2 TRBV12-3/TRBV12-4 CASSSRSFTGELFF
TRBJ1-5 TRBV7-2 CASRGQGLNQPQHF
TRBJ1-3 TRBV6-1 CASSPLGVGNTIYF
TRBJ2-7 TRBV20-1 CSARAGGSYEQYF
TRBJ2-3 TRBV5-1 CASSASDSPRRDTQYF
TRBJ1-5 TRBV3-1 CASSQGGKNNQPQHF
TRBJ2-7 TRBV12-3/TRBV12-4 CASSSQGQGAGEQYF
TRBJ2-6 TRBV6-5 CASSYSGVTWANVLTF
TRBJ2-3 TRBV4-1 CASSQDSSTSTDTQYF
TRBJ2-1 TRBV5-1 CASSGQGDNEQFF
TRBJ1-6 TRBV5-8 CASSPRIGSPLHF
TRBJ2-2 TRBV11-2 CASSYILDRGANTGELFF
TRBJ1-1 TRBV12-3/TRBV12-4 CASSLDPINTEAFF
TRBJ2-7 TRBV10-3 CATDGGLATDEQYF
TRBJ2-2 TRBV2 CASSEGRVGGELFF
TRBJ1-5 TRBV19 CASSIVGNSNQPQHF